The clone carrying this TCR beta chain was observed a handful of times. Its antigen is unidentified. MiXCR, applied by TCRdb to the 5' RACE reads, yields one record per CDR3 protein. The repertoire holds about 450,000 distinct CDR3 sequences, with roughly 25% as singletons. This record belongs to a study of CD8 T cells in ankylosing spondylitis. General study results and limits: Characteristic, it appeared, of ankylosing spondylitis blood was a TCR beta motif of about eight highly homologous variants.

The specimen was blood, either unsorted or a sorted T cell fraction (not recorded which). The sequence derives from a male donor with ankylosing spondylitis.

The DNA of the CDR3 is TGTGCCAGCAGCCAAAAAGCCGACTCTGGAAACACCATATATTTT. This translates into CASSQKADSGNTIYF. V gene TRBV7-9 combines with J gene TRBJ1-3; D unclear. V was cut by 5 bases and J by 0 bases, with 11 bases left in between. Germline lookup yields CDR1 SEHNR and CDR2 FQNEAQ (reference sequence). The CDR3 has 15 residues. Full variable domain (rest looked up from reference TRBV7-9 and TRBJ1-3): DTGVSQNPRHKITKRGQNVTFRCDPISEHNRLYWYRQTLGQGPEFLTYFQNEAQLEKSRLLSDRFSAERPKGSFSTLEIQRTEQGDSAMYLCASSQKADSGNTIYFGEGSWLTVV.